A selection of T cell receptor beta chains follows, all from one sample in a study of CXCR3-negative and CXCR3-positive naive CD8 T cells. TCRdb reworked the 5' RACE reads into one entry per CDR3 protein, no DNA. This sample's clone table lists about 40,000 distinct CDR3 sequences. The sample taken for sequencing was memory CD8+ T cells from blood. These receptors came from a human donor in good health. Some clones in this sample may be carry-over from other donors' samples. Each CDR3 is given with its conserved first and last residue. Clone size, where shown, is once, few, many, or a class for clones that have expanded.

cdr3_aa | clone_size | j_call | v_call
CSVEVETREFGKLFF | - | TRBJ1-4 | TRBV29-1
CASSYGGGPNEQFF | - | TRBJ2-1 | TRBV6-2/TRBV6-3
CASSLTDRAYGYTF | - | TRBJ1-2 | TRBV7-9
CASSLWQGGEETQYF | - | TRBJ2-5 | TRBV28
CASSQDRTGGRGYTF | - | TRBJ1-2 | TRBV4-1
CATSSRTQYQETQYF | - | TRBJ2-5 | TRBV15
CASSSGEGYYEQYF | - | TRBJ2-7 | TRBV19
CASSRQLAGGGTDTQYF | - | TRBJ2-3 | TRBV5-1
CAISPPGRVIYNEQFF | - | TRBJ2-1 | TRBV10-3
CSVEGDSFYEQYF | - | TRBJ2-7 | TRBV29-1
CASSPGTGLNDEQFF | - | TRBJ2-1 | TRBV4-3
CASSYDPGTVYGYTF | - | TRBJ1-2 | TRBV6-2/TRBV6-3
CSVDLRVERSTDTQYF | - | TRBJ2-3 | TRBV29-1
CSVSLQNTDTQYF | - | TRBJ2-3 | TRBV29-1
CSVEGGSGYGYTF | - | TRBJ1-2 | TRBV29-1
CASTTGSDTQYF | - | TRBJ2-3 | TRBV19
CASTPPRASYNEQFF | - | TRBJ2-1 | TRBV12-3/TRBV12-4
CAWTGLTWKETQYF | - | TRBJ2-5 | TRBV30
CSVILAGGYNEQFF | - | TRBJ2-1 | TRBV29-1
CASSQNRGLTYEQYF | - | TRBJ2-7 | TRBV4-1
CASREGGPSETQYF | - | TRBJ2-5 | TRBV7-9
CSARATEERETQYF | - | TRBJ2-5 | TRBV20-1
CSVVTGTYEQYF | - | TRBJ2-7 | TRBV29-1
CASSSSWTGERDGYTF | - | TRBJ1-2 | TRBV5-1
CASSLKLGLLGTDTQYF | - | TRBJ2-3 | TRBV28
CAWSDPIEGDEQYF | - | TRBJ2-7 | TRBV30
CATVGGRRNTEAFF | medium-sized | TRBJ1-1 | TRBV25-1
CASSLTGGFGNQPQHF | - | TRBJ1-5 | TRBV7-2
CSVRDGGGSSYNEQFF | - | TRBJ2-1 | TRBV29-1
CASSQDPAGSTDTQYF | medium-sized | TRBJ2-3 | TRBV4-2
CASSQDQQGRTYEQYF | - | TRBJ2-7 | TRBV4-3
CASSEKDSGSYEQYF | - | TRBJ2-7 | TRBV6-1
CSVEDGGGGGETQYF | - | TRBJ2-5 | TRBV29-1
CASSDSGQGTGNTIYF | - | TRBJ1-3 | TRBV6-4
CASSNPQGRGYEQYF | - | TRBJ2-7 | TRBV7-9
CASSLAERAEKYF | - | TRBJ2-7 | TRBV7-9
CASSATGNEQFF | - | TRBJ2-1 | TRBV7-9
CASRTSATFTDTQYF | - | TRBJ2-3 | TRBV6-2/TRBV6-3
CASSPRRDRAYEQYF | - | TRBJ2-7 | TRBV5-1
CASSTLLTSGDRLFF | - | TRBJ2-2 | TRBV19
CASSPRLAGGQETQYF | - | TRBJ2-5 | TRBV4-2
CSVVLAGGPEAGELFF | - | TRBJ2-2 | TRBV29-1
CASGPGTGGGYTF | - | TRBJ1-2 | TRBV12-3/TRBV12-4
CAWHPGQSYEQYF | - | TRBJ2-7 | TRBV30
CASSPTRGELFF | - | TRBJ2-2 | TRBV12-3/TRBV12-4